In this sample, the clone carrying this T cell receptor beta chain turned up a few times. CDR1 SQVTM and CDR2 ANQGSEA come from the germline V gene. Trimming cost V 3 bases and J 4 bases; bases outside gene matches: 15. This CDR3 comprises 16 residues. Preparation of the TCRbeta library used unique molecular identifiers. MiXCR, run by TCRdb on the PCR reads, gives a single entry per CDR3 protein. The data show hundreds of thousands of distinct CDR3 sequences, 16% seen once. These data originate in a study of T-cell reconstitution after alpha-beta-depleted transplantation in children. This sequence originates from a human donor who donated a stem cell graft to a child with acute myeloid leukemia. The sample was PBMCs from the stem cell graft donor, taken from the stem cell graft. The chain carries TRBV29-1 and TRBJ2-7, with 7 bases fitting TRBD2. The CDR3 sequence: CSVDGLADLGIYEQYF. The CDR3 region has the DNA TGCAGCGTTGATGGTCTAGCGGATCTAGGGATATACGAGCAGTACTTC.